This T cell receptor (beta chain) is from a study of OX40 agonist ivuxolimab in advanced cancers. About the study: The patients received agonistic anti-OX40 (CD134) antibody ivuxolimab. More than 35% of patients had received prior checkpoint inhibitor therapy. Study observations and caveats: Among the nonresponders, some also had low normalized T-cell clonal expansion.

Sequencing was performed with immunoSEQ multiplex PCR; in TCRdb, only in-frame clones are kept and a portion is missing. This sample has fewer than 85,000 clones, with 70% to 90% found just once. In the case of this clone: The antigen is unknown.

Trimming removed 9 bases from V and 4 bases from J, with 10 bases in between. The CDR3 extends over 11 amino acids. Germline CDR1 ENHRY, CDR2 SYGVKD. The chain is built from TRBV10-3 and TRBJ2-7; D remains unclear. The sequence derives from an adult with an advanced solid tumor such as melanoma, head and neck, liver or kidney cancer. The input for sequencing was CD4+ or CD8+ T cells sorted from blood, taken in a trial of the OX40 agonist ivuxolimab. The CDR3 nucleotides are TGTGCCATGTCAGATCTTTACGAGCAGTACTTC. Translating gives CAMSDLYEQYF.